This TCR beta chain was found in a study of cytomegalovirus exposure and HLA in healthy donors. It was with 60 Vbeta and 13 Jbeta primers that the PCR ran. Sequenced by immunoSEQ multiplex PCR; TCRdb stores in-frame clones only, minus some. Of 150,000 to 180,000 clones detected, approximately 81% appear once; the ten largest clones hold under 1.5%. CDR1 is LNHDA and CDR2 is SQIVND in the germline V gene (reference sequence). The trim removed 3 bases at V and 5 bases at J, leaving 7 bases unmatched. This CDR3 has 15 amino acids. The sequence came from a man younger than 35 in good health and CMV-seronegative. V and J are TRBV19 and TRBJ2-5; 9 bases agree with TRBD1. The sample was PBMCs. The CDR3 sequence is CASSITGQGEETQYF. The DNA of the CDR3 is TGTGCCAGTAGTATTACGGGACAGGGCGAGGAGACCCAGTACTTC.